A single T cell receptor (beta chain) is shown here with its context. Its matching antigen is unknown. This CDR3 is 15 amino acids long. With 0 bases removed from V and 2 bases from J, the gap between germline ends came to 9 bases. The V gene's germline CDR1 is SGDLS and CDR2 YYNGEE. The sample originates from a study of T cell responses to AZD1222 COVID-19 vaccine. Repertoires were generated with immunoSEQ multiplex PCR, while TCRdb's copy carries only in-frame clones and drops some. Of more than 80,000 clones listed, approximately 85% are singletons. Whole-study results and caveats: It was only a handful of AZD1222 recipients who were seropositive at baseline. Only after the peak T cell response were repertoires sampled. Clonal diversity was possibly underestimated, and white British individuals and females predominated among donors.

The sample was peripheral blood, taken 28 days after the second AZD1222 dose. The sequence was obtained from an adult who received the AZD1222 COVID-19 vaccine. The chain has TRBV9 and TRBJ2-1; a weak D match, TRBD2 (6 bases). CDR3 loop: CASSVGGETYNEQFF. DNA for the CDR3: TGTGCCAGCAGCGTAGGGGGGGAGACCTACAATGAGCAGTTCTTC.